This T cell receptor (beta chain) came from a study of shared clonotypes between healthy human individuals. The table lists this clone with a few counts. An assay was performed, and its level was deep. Every subset's genomic DNA went evenly onto several immunoSEQ plates. Replicate sorted-subset PCRs were loaded with 150 to 250 ng DNA, about 30,000 T cell genomes. TCRdb's copy holds only in-frame clones and misses some; the assay was immunoSEQ multiplex PCR. The profile shows 950,000 to 1,100,000 clones, 70% to 80% of them singletons. With 4 bases clipped from V and 4 bases from J, the junction kept 6 bases outside the gene matches. Germline CDR1 is LGHNA and CDR2 is YSLEER. The CDR3 is 15 residues long.

The chain has TRBV4-3 and TRBJ1-1; 10 nucleotides align to TRBD1. Sequences were obtained from memory CD4+ T cells from PBMCs. The sample's subset: CD45RA-negative fraction. This clonotype was sampled from a young man in good health. Some clones in this sample may be carry-over from other donors' samples. The CDR3 loop reads CASSRLGQGFTEAFF. The CDR3 DNA follows: TGCGCCAGCAGCCGCCTGGGACAGGGGTTCACTGAAGCTTTCTTT.